This T cell receptor beta chain was documented in a study of blood T cell repertoires in COVID-19. Study-level information: Samples taken during acute and convalescent COVID-19 were collected in the United States, Italy and Spain. Sources were T cells, B-cell-depleted T cells, or PBMCs; the material itself was cDNA or gDNA.

Original handling: Estimated nucleated cell counts came from reference gene primer amplification. Assay: immunoSEQ multiplex PCR; the TCRdb copy retains only in-frame clones and omits some. Clone size and the V and J calls come from that table; the DNA yielded D and trimming. The table records about 39,000 clones, about nine tenths of them present only once. Per the germline V gene, CDR1 is SGHNT and CDR2 is YYREEE (reference sequence). CDR3 length: 16 amino acids. V shed 4 bases and J 6 bases; nucleotides not matched to a gene: 9. The sequence derives from a man aged 50 to 60 with active or convalescent COVID-19. The V and J genes are TRBV5-4 and TRBJ2-7, with 14 bases that match TRBD2. Sequences were obtained from peripheral blood. CDR3 DNA: TGTGCCAGCAGCAGCGGACTAGCGGGAGGCGGGGTCGAGCAGTACTTC. It specifies CASSSGLAGGGVEQYF. Supplemented by reference TRBV5-4 and TRBJ2-7, the full variable domain reads ETGVTQSPTHLIKTRGQQVTLRCSSQSGHNTVSWYQQALGQGPQFIFQYYREEENGRGNFPPRFSGLQFPNYSSELNVNALELDDSALYLCASSSGLAGGGVEQYFGPGTRLTVT.